This entry describes one T cell receptor beta chain. The antigen remains undetermined. This record comes from a study of T cells expressing NK-cell markers. As for the study in general: Seven sequenced donors out of eight were HCMV-seropositive, one seronegative. Study conclusions and caveats: A handful of donors likewise had their CD3+CD56-NKG2C+ fraction led by these clonotypes. Clarity on HCMV specificity was lacking for the expanded NKG2C+ T cell clones.

cDNA encoding TCR beta was synthesized via 5'RACE template switching incorporating UMIs. TCRdb re-analyzed the 5' RACE reads; it lists each CDR3 protein once, without DNA. This specimen shows roughly 120,000 distinct CDR3 sequences; the ten leading clones hold approximately 18%. The CDR3 covers 14 residues. Germline-derived CDR1 and CDR2 are LGHNA and YSLEER. This rearrangement joins TRBV4-3 to TRBJ1-1; absent DNA, TCRdb's TRBD1 call cannot be checked. Sequencing used blood T cells: a sorted CD56 or NKG2C T cell subset, CD4+ or CD8+ T cells, or bulk PBMC T cells (not recorded which). The sequence derives from a woman aged 18 to 75 in good health. The chain's CDR3 is CASSLSGGQTEAFF.